This is a list of T cell receptor beta chains from one sample in a study of human T cells and chemical hapten exposure. TCRdb processed the RACE reads anew with MiXCR; each CDR3 protein has one entry. This table has nearly 110,000 distinct CDR3 sequences, more than 10% appearing once. The source material was whole blood, sampled in connection with sensitization to the hapten diphenylcyclopropenone (DPC). These receptor sequences come from a woman between 50 and 59 years old with alopecia areata. Some clones in this sample may be carry-over from other donors' samples. Each CDR3 is given without its conserved first and last residue. Fields, in order: V gene, J gene, CDR3 protein.

TRBV3-1	TRBJ1-1	ASSWGPSGTEAF
TRBV7-2	TRBJ1-2	ASSWTDYGYT
TRBV7-2	TRBJ1-5	ASGGYSNQPQH
TRBV4-3	TRBJ2-5	ASSQDWGQETQY
TRBV5-1	TRBJ2-7	ASSLDPGISYEQY
TRBV29-1	TRBJ1-1	SVDWGEMNTEAF
TRBV6-5	TRBJ2-5	ASSYLTAQETQY
TRBV2	TRBJ1-4	ASRLGTGVSNEKLF
TRBV14	TRBJ1-1	ASSRVVGEAF
TRBV6-5	TRBJ1-4	ASSYRSNEKLF
TRBV6-2/TRBV6-3	TRBJ1-6	ASSYLPGTGQFSSPLH
TRBV18	TRBJ2-4	ASSPTGFRNIQY
TRBV12-3/TRBV12-4	TRBJ1-1	ASTLSRGGTEAF
TRBV28	TRBJ1-5	ASSLVYGDSQPQH
TRBV28	TRBJ2-7	ASRTGSYEQY
TRBV3-1	TRBJ1-1	ASSHRGQGFYTEAF
TRBV28	TRBJ2-7	ASSSGQGVGEQY
TRBV7-2	TRBJ2-4	ASSRPSLSNIQY
TRBV7-9	TRBJ1-5	ASSDTGHSNQPQH
TRBV27	TRBJ2-7	ASSLANPGESYEQY
TRBV7-2	TRBJ2-3	ASSLSPLGVPY
TRBV29-1	TRBJ2-3	SVVEGWGADTQY
TRBV5-6	TRBJ2-5	ASSLGQLETQY
TRBV4-1	TRBJ1-2	ASSQDARADQLRGYT
TRBV7-2	TRBJ1-3	ASSSAGYTIY
TRBV6-5	TRBJ1-1	ASRRQTNTEAF
TRBV7-6	TRBJ2-7	ASSRALSEQY
TRBV6-5	TRBJ2-1	ASSTGGSSYNEQF
TRBV2	TRBJ2-2	ASSEEKEATSRF
TRBV19	TRBJ2-7	ASKETSGGQSYEQY
TRBV7-6	TRBJ1-1	ASSLTRANTEAF
TRBV7-6	TRBJ2-5	ASSLLVSGPGPETQY
TRBV28	TRBJ2-7	ASSAPAPSYEQY
TRBV7-2	TRBJ1-4	ASSRQGANEKLF
TRBV3-1	TRBJ1-6	ASRPSSGVHSPLH
TRBV6-5	TRBJ2-1	ASSSQIGGYNEQF
TRBV6-5	TRBJ1-1	ASSYRLQTNTEAF
TRBV9	TRBJ2-5	ASSVQGASYETQY
TRBV5-5	TRBJ1-3	ASSFSALSGNTIY
TRBV20-1	TRBJ1-5	SAGGGILGSNQPQH
TRBV3-1	TRBJ2-1	ASSQESAIGDNEQF
TRBV18	TRBJ2-2	ASSPRAQMNTGELF
TRBV24-1	TRBJ2-3	ATSKTSGTTGTQY
TRBV7-2	TRBJ2-5	ASSLGGSQETQY
TRBV6-2/TRBV6-3	TRBJ2-2	ASSYSGQGNTGELF
TRBV6-5	TRBJ2-2	ASSRSTLITGELF